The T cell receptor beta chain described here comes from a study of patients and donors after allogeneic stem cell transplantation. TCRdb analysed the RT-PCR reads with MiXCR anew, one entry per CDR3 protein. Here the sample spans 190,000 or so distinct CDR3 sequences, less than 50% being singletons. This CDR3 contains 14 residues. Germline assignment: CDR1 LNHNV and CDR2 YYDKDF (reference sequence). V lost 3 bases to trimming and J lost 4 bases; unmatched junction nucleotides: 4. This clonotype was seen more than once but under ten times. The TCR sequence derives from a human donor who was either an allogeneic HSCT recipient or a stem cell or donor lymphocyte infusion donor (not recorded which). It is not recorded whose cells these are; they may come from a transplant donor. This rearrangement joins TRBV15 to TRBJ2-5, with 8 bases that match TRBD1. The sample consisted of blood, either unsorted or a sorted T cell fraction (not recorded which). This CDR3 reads CATSRDRAGETQYF. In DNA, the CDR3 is TGTGCCACCAGCAGGGACAGGGCAGGAGAGACCCAGTACTTC.